The rows below give T cell receptor beta chains drawn from one sample of a study of cytomegalovirus exposure and HLA in healthy donors. Method: immunoSEQ multiplex PCR; TCRdb's copy keeps in-frame clones and lacks some. In total, the table holds 50,000 or so clones. What was sequenced was PBMCs. All receptors come from a woman aged 40 to 49 in good health and CMV-seronegative. The CDR3 runs from the conserved cysteine through the conserved F or W. Fields, in order: clone size, D gene, J gene, V gene, CDR3 DNA, CDR3 protein. D genes are given only for firm matches. Clone size is given for some rows only: seen once, a few or many times, or a class if the clone is expanded.

-	TRBD1	TRBJ2-5	TRBV28	TGTGCCAGCAGTTCGGGACAGCCCGGGAATAGGGATTACTTC	CASSSGQPGNRDYF
-	TRBD2	TRBJ2-3	TRBV5-4	TGTGCCAGCAGCCCATTACTAGCGGGAGATACAGATACGCAGTATTTT	CASSPLLAGDTDTQYF
-	TRBD1	TRBJ1-2	TRBV30	TGTGCCTGGAGGGGGGACAGAGTAGACTATGGCTACACCTTC	CAWRGDRVDYGYTF
-	-	TRBJ2-1	TRBV9	TGTGCCAGCACAGAGGGGGTTTCCTACAATGAGCAGTTCTTC	CASTEGVSYNEQFF
-	TRBD2	TRBJ2-7	TRBV19	TGTGCCAGTAGAAGTCGGGAGGGAGCCTACGAGCAGTACTTC	CASRSREGAYEQYF
-	TRBD1	TRBJ1-1	TRBV2	TGTGCCAGCAGTGACCTAGGACAGGGGGCCACTGAAGCTTTCTTT	CASSDLGQGATEAFF
-	TRBD1	TRBJ2-2	TRBV19	TGTGCCAGTAGTATCCACGACAGGGAAACCGGGGAGCTGTTTTTT	CASSIHDRETGELFF
-	TRBD2	TRBJ2-3	TRBV14	TGTGCCAGCAGCATGGTTCCTCCAGCGGGAGGAGGAGATACGCAGTATTTT	CASSMVPPAGGGDTQYF
-	TRBD1	TRBJ1-5	TRBV28	TGTGCCAGCAGTTTATTGGACAGGAGCAATCAGCCCCAGCATTTT	CASSLLDRSNQPQHF
-	-	TRBJ2-7	TRBV5-1	TGCGCCAGCAGCCCGCCCCCAGGGAACCCCCCCTACGAGCAGTACTTC	CASSPPPGNPPYEQYF
-	TRBD1	TRBJ1-6	TRBV27	TGTGCCAGCAGCCGGGGACAGAGCACTAGCTCCTATAATTCACCCCTACACTTT	CASSRGQSTSSYNSPLHF
-	TRBD1	TRBJ1-2	TRBV28	TGTGCCAGCAGTTTACCCCCTGGACAGGGTGGCTACACCTTC	CASSLPPGQGGYTF
-	TRBD2	TRBJ2-1	TRBV30	TGTGCCTGGAGAGAATCTAGCGGGAGCTCCGACAATGAGCAGTTCTTC	CAWRESSGSSDNEQFF
-	-	TRBJ1-6	TRBV19	TGTGCCAGTAGTACTACGAGGAATTCACCCCTCCACTTT	CASSTTRNSPLHF
-	-	TRBJ1-4	TRBV4-3	TGCGCCAGCAGCCAAGACCTGGATAGAGGCGCGGGAAAACTGTTTTTT	CASSQDLDRGAGKLFF
-	TRBD1	TRBJ2-7	TRBV7-6	TGTGCCAGCAGCCCCCGGGACAGGGTCCACGAGCAGTACTTC	CASSPRDRVHEQYF
-	TRBD1	TRBJ2-2	TRBV18	TGTGCCAGCTCACCCACCGGGACAGGAGGACCCGGGGAGCTGTTTTTT	CASSPTGTGGPGELFF
-	-	TRBJ1-2	TRBV28	TGTGCCAGCAGTGCACCGAGGAGCTACTATGGCTACACCTTC	CASSAPRSYYGYTF
-	TRBD1	TRBJ2-7	TRBV9	TGTGCCAGCAGCGTAGACCGGACAGGAGACTACGAGCAGTACTTC	CASSVDRTGDYEQYF
-	-	TRBJ1-5	TRBV15	TGTGCCACCAGCAGAGTGCAGGGTGGTCCCCAGCATTTT	CATSRVQGGPQHF
-	-	TRBJ2-7	TRBV7-2	TGTGCCAGCAGCTTAAATGGGCTAACCTACGAGCAGTACTTC	CASSLNGLTYEQYF
-	TRBD2	TRBJ2-5	TRBV15	TGTGCCACCAGCAGCGGTAGCGGGGAGGGGCAAGAGACCCAGTACTTC	CATSSGSGEGQETQYF
-	TRBD1	TRBJ1-4	TRBV10-3	TGTGCCGTACAGGGGACTAATGAAAAACTGTTTTTT	CAVQGTNEKLFF
medium-sized	-	TRBJ2-1	TRBV4-1	TGCGCCAGCAGCCTCACGGGACACTTATACTCCTACAATGAGCAGTTCTTC	CASSLTGHLYSYNEQFF
-	-	TRBJ2-7	TRBV28	TGTGCCAGCAGTGCCCGGGGAACTCTGGACGAGCAGTACTTC	CASSARGTLDEQYF
-	TRBD2	TRBJ2-3	TRBV18	TGTGCCAGCTCGGGGACTAGCGGGGGGGCCACAGATACGCAGTATTTT	CASSGTSGGATDTQYF
-	TRBD1	TRBJ2-7	TRBV18	TGTGCCAGCTCACCAAACAGGGACAGTGCCTACGAGCAGTACTTC	CASSPNRDSAYEQYF
-	-	TRBJ2-5	TRBV6-6	TGTGCCAGCAGTTACCTACAGGAGAGAGAGACCCAGTACTTC	CASSYLQERETQYF
-	TRBD1	TRBJ1-2	TRBV6-5	TGTGCCACCCTAGACAGGGAATTGGATGGCTACACCTTC	CATLDRELDGYTF
-	TRBD1	TRBJ1-1	TRBV7-9	TGTGCCAGCAGCTCCAACAGGGGCGGCACTGAAGCTTTCTTT	CASSSNRGGTEAFF
-	TRBD2	TRBJ2-1	TRBV29-1	TGCAGCGTTGGGAGGTTTTCGAGCGGGGGGGCCGCCCATGAGCAGTTCTTC	CSVGRFSSGGAAHEQFF
-	TRBD1	TRBJ2-1	TRBV18	TGTGCCAGCTCACCCGGGACAGGGGCCTACAATGAGCAGTTCTTC	CASSPGTGAYNEQFF
-	TRBD2	TRBJ2-1	TRBV28	TGTGCCAGCACCAGCATTAGCGGGGGGGCTTTAAATGAGCAGTTCTTC	CASTSISGGALNEQFF
-	TRBD2	TRBJ2-4	TRBV4-3	TGCGCCAGCAGCCAAGTCCTAGCGGGAGGGGCCAAAAACATTCAGTACTTC	CASSQVLAGGAKNIQYF
-	-	TRBJ1-5	TRBV27	TGTGCCAGCAGTTTATCCCCGGCGGGCAATCAGCCCCAGCATTTT	CASSLSPAGNQPQHF
-	-	TRBJ2-1	TRBV19	TGTGCCAGTAGTTGGATGGGGGGCTCCTACAATGAGCAGTTCTTC	CASSWMGGSYNEQFF
-	-	TRBJ2-1	TRBV2	TGTGCCAGCAATGGGGACAATTACAATGAGCAGTTCTTC	CASNGDNYNEQFF
-	-	TRBJ2-7	TRBV5-6	TGTGCCAGCAGCTTGGCCGGGGGTCTGCGCTACGAGCAGTACTTC	CASSLAGGLRYEQYF
-	TRBD1	TRBJ1-3	TRBV28	TGTGCCAGCAGCAGGGGGCCCGGAAACACCATATATTTT	CASSRGPGNTIYF
-	-	TRBJ1-5	TRBV7-8	TGTGCCAGCTCCGAGGGCAGAAATCAGCCCCAGCATTTT	CASSEGRNQPQHF
-	-	TRBJ2-3	TRBV19	TGTGCCAGTAGTATTATCGGGACTGCCAGCACAGATACGCAGTATTTT	CASSIIGTASTDTQYF
-	TRBD1	TRBJ1-2	TRBV28	TGTGCCAGCCAAAACGGACAGGGGGACTATGGCTACACCTTC	CASQNGQGDYGYTF
-	TRBD1	TRBJ1-4	TRBV5-1	TGCGCCAGCAGCCCGGGACAGGGAGGGAATGAAAAACTGTTTTTT	CASSPGQGGNEKLFF
-	-	TRBJ2-7	TRBV10-3	TGTGCCATCAGTACCACCCTAGCGTCAGTCCACGAGCAGTACTTC	CAISTTLASVHEQYF
-	TRBD2	TRBJ2-1	TRBV5-8	TGTGCCAGCAGCTTCAGACTAGCGGGAGGACACAATGAGCAGTTCTTC	CASSFRLAGGHNEQFF
-	TRBD1	TRBJ1-2	TRBV19	TGTGCCAGCAAGTGGACAGGGGCTAACTATGGCTACACCTTC	CASKWTGANYGYTF
-	TRBD2	TRBJ2-4	TRBV4-3	TGCGCCAGCAGCCAGACGACTAGCGGTCTCGCAAACATTCAGTACTTC	CASSQTTSGLANIQYF
-	-	TRBJ1-6	TRBV4-3	TGCGCCAGCAGCCAAGAAGGGAGCTCCTATAATTCACCCCTCCACTTT	CASSQEGSSYNSPLHF
-	-	TRBJ1-5	TRBV2	TGTGCCAGCAGTCAGGGGATTACTCAGCCCCAGCATTTT	CASSQGITQPQHF
-	-	TRBJ2-7	TRBV11-2	TGTGCCAGCAGCTTCCAGGTCGGGGGTACGGACGAGCAGTACTTC	CASSFQVGGTDEQYF
-	-	TRBJ2-7	TRBV28	TGTGCCAGCAGTCCTTCGGAAAGAACAGGGACCCTCTACGAGCAGTACTTC	CASSPSERTGTLYEQYF
-	-	TRBJ1-3	TRBV5-6	TGTGCCAGCAGCTTGCTTGGGGGCGCATCTGGAAACACCATATATTTT	CASSLLGGASGNTIYF
-	TRBD2	TRBJ2-7	TRBV7-2	TGTGCCAGCAGCTTAGAAGGGGCTAGCGGGTCCTACGAGCAGTACTTC	CASSLEGASGSYEQYF
-	-	TRBJ2-3	TRBV5-1	TGCGCCAGCAGCTTGGCCGGCGGGGAGACAGATACGCAGTATTTT	CASSLAGGETDTQYF
-	-	TRBJ2-1	TRBV30	TGTGCCTGGAGTGTACAGGACAATGAGCAGTTCTTC	CAWSVQDNEQFF
-	TRBD1	TRBJ1-1	TRBV5-1	TGCGCCAGCAGCCCACCCCGGGACAGGGTTAGCACTGAAGCTTTCTTT	CASSPPRDRVSTEAFF
-	-	TRBJ1-2	TRBV6-5	TGTGCCAGCAGTTACTCGGACAGAGCTAACTATGGCTACACCTTC	CASSYSDRANYGYTF
-	TRBD1	TRBJ2-1	TRBV5-1	TGCGCCACCGGTGGGACAGGCAATGAGCAGTTCTTC	CATGGTGNEQFF
-	-	TRBJ1-2	TRBV6-5	TGTGCCAGCAGTTCCGCAAAGGAGGGGATCTATGGCTACACCTTC	CASSSAKEGIYGYTF